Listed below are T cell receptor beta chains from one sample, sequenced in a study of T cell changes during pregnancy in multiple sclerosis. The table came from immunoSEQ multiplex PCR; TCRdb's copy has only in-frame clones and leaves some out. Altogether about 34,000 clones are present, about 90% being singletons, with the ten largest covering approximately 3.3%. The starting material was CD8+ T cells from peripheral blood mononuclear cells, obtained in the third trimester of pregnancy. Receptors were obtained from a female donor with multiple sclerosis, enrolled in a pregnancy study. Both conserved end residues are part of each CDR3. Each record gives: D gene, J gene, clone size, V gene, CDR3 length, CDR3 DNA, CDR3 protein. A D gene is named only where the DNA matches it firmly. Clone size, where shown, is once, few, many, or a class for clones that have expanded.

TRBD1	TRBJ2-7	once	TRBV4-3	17	TGCGCCAGCAGCCAAGATATAGGCGGGACAGGGGCTTACGAGCAGTACTTC	CASSQDIGGTGAYEQYF
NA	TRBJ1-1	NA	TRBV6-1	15	TGTGCCAGCAGTGAAATCAGGGTTGGAGACACTGAAGCTTTCTTT	CASSEIRVGDTEAFF
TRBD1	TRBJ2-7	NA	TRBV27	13	TGTGCCAGCAGTTTAGGGACAGGGGGCGAGCAGTACTTC	CASSLGTGGEQYF
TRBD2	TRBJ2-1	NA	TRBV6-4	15	TGTGCCAGCAGTGAGGGACTAGCGGGGGGAAATGAGCAGTTCTTC	CASSEGLAGGNEQFF
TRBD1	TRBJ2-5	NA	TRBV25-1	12	TGTGCCAGCTTACTTTCCGGGACAGGCCCGTACTTC	CASLLSGTGPYF
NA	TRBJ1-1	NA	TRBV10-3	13	TGTGCCATCAGTGAGGCAGTGAACACTGAAGCTTTCTTT	CAISEAVNTEAFF
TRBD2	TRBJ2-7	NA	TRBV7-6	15	TGTGCCAGCAGCTTAGTGGGACTAGCGGGGGCCGAGCAGTACTTC	CASSLVGLAGAEQYF
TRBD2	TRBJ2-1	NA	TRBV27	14	TGTGCCAGCAGCCAAGCGGGGGGGGTTAATGAGCAGTTCTTC	CASSQAGGVNEQFF
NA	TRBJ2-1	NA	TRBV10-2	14	TGCGCCAGTACCACAGGGAGCTCCTACAATGAGCAGTTCTTC	CASTTGSSYNEQFF
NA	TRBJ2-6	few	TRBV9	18	TGTGCCAGCAGCGCGACCACGACAGTTAGCTCTGGGGCCAACGTCCTGACTTTC	CASSATTTVSSGANVLTF
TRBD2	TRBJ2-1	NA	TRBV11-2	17	TGTGCCAGCAGCCGCGGTGGCAGCGGGGGGTCCTACAATGAGCAGTTCTTC	CASSRGGSGGSYNEQFF
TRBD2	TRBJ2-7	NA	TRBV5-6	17	TGTGCCAGCAGCTTGGGTCCCGGTGCTAGCGGGGGATACGAGCAGTACTTC	CASSLGPGASGGYEQYF
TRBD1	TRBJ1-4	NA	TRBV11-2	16	TGTGCCAGCAGTCTAGGGGCCTACAGGGGTAATGAAAAACTGTTTTTT	CASSLGAYRGNEKLFF
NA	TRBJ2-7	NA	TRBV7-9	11	TGTGCCATACCACAGGGCTACGAGCAGTACTTC	CAIPQGYEQYF
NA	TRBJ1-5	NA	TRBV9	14	TGTGCCAGCAGCGTAGATGTAGGCAATCAGCCCCAGCATTTT	CASSVDVGNQPQHF
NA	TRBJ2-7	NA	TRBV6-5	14	TGTGCCAGCAGTTACGGGCAGAGTACCTACGAGCAGTACTTC	CASSYGQSTYEQYF
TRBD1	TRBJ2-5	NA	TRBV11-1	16	TGTGCCAGCAGCTTTCCATCGACAGGGGTGGGGGAGACCCAGTACTTC	CASSFPSTGVGETQYF
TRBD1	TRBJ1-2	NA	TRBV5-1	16	TGCGCCAGCAGCCCAGGGGCCCCCGACAGGGTTCAGGGTTACACCTTC	CASSPGAPDRVQGYTF
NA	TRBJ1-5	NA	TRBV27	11	TGTGCCAGCGGCTTCAATCAGCCCCAGCATTTT	CASGFNQPQHF
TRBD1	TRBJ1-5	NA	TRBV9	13	TGTGCCAGCAGCTCGACAGGGGACGAGCCCCAGCATTTT	CASSSTGDEPQHF
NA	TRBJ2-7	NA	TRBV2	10	TGTGCCTCGAGGGTTTACGAGCAGTACTTC	CASRVYEQYF
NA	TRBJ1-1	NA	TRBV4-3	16	TGCGCCAGCAGCCAAGAAGATAAGGGGATGAACACTGAAGCTTTCTTT	CASSQEDKGMNTEAFF
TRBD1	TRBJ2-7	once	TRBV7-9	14	TGTGCCAGCAGCACCCGGACAGGCTTTAGGGAGCAGTACTTC	CASSTRTGFREQYF